This entry lists 18 T cell receptor beta chains sequenced from one sample in a study of blood T cell repertoires in COVID-19. TCRdb keeps only in-frame clones here, not all; method: immunoSEQ multiplex PCR. The sample has about 59,000 clones, roughly 70% seen once. The sample was peripheral blood. These receptors all come from a woman aged 65 to 85 with acute or convalescent COVID-19.

This clone was counted between two and nine times. The chain joins TRBV5-6 to TRBJ1-1; D not resolved. Germline V gives CDR1 SGHDT, CDR2 YYEEEE. Between the trimmed V and J ends, which lost 5 bases and 0 bases, there was a span of 5 bases. This CDR3 is built from 12 residues. Here the CDR3 DNA reads TGTGCCAGCAGTCGCGTGAACACTGAAGCTTTCTTT. This translates into CASSRVNTEAFF.

The chain has TRBV4-1 and TRBJ2-1; 9 bases map to TRBD2. This CDR3 is built from 16 residues. Looked up from germline, CDR1 is MGHRA and CDR2 is YSYEKL. The J segment lost 7 bases and the V segment lost 5 bases, leaving 12 bases of the junction unmatched. The CDR3 nucleotides are TGCGCCAGCAGCTTATCACATAGCGGGGGTGAGAATGAGCAGTTCTTC. This codes for CASSLSHSGGENEQFF.

This rearrangement joins TRBV7-9 to TRBJ2-5, with D unclear. V was trimmed by 7 bases and J by 7 bases, leaving 19 bases between them. Germline loops: CDR1 SEHNR, CDR2 FQNEAQ (reference sequence). The CDR3 consists of 14 residues. The CDR3 spells CASMGSGSVGTQYF. DNA of the CDR3: TGTGCCAGCATGGGCTCAGGTTCCGTTGGGACCCAGTACTTC.

This clone showed up just once. The chain recombines TRBV7-2 with TRBJ2-7; weak D call: TRBD2 (5 bases). This CDR3 is 13 amino acids long. Looked up from germline, CDR1 is SGHTA and CDR2 is FQGNSA. With 2 bases removed from V and 6 bases from J, the gap between germline ends came to 11 bases. CDR3 in amino acids: CASSLWRGPEQYV. Written as DNA, the CDR3 is TGTGCCAGCAGCTTATGGCGAGGGCCCGAGCAGTACGTC.

This chain links TRBV30 with TRBJ2-7, with a tentative D call TRBD1 (5 bases). CDR3 length: 16 residues. The V gene's germline CDR1 is GTSNPN and CDR2 SVGIG (reference sequence). Trimming left V 7 bases short and J 1 base short, with 23 bases between. The CDR3 spells CASKKDWGSLSYEQYF. Here the CDR3 DNA reads TGTGCCTCAAAGAAGGATTGGGGCAGCCTATCCTACGAGCAGTACTTC.

This chain uses TRBV7-2 with TRBJ2-3; D gene unclear. The CDR3 has 12 residues. Germline values: CDR1 SGHTA, CDR2 FQGNSA. The ends were cut back, 5 bases at V and 5 bases at J, with 8 bases in the middle. The CDR3 protein is CASSLSKDTQYF. Here the CDR3 DNA reads TGTGCCAGCAGCCTATCAAAAGATACGCAGTATTTT.

For the CDR3, the DNA is TGTGCCAGCAGGATTCTATCGGGACAGAACACCGGGGAGCTGTTTTTT. Protein sequence: CASRILSGQNTGELFF. The rearrangement joins TRBV3-1 (or the pseudogene TRBV3-2) to TRBJ2-2; tentatively, D is TRBD1 (6 bases). The germline CDR1 and CDR2 sequences are LGHDT and YNNKEL (reference sequence). Deletions cut 6 bases from V and 1 base from J, with 15 bases between. CDR3 size: 16 residues.

This clone was found once. This chain connects TRBV5-5 to TRBJ2-1; 9 bases agree with TRBD2. The V gene end was trimmed by 3 bases and the J gene end by 7 bases; junction bases not matched to a gene: 8. Germline values: CDR1 SGHKS, CDR2 YYEKEE (reference sequence). The CDR3 covers 15 residues. This CDR3 reads CASSWIAGALNEQFF. The CDR3 nucleotides read TGTGCCAGCAGCTGGATAGCGGGGGCCCTAAATGAGCAGTTCTTC.

The J gene is TRBJ2-6, the V gene TRBV30; the match to TRBD1 covers 8 bases. Per the germline V gene, CDR1 is GTSNPN and CDR2 is SVGIG (reference sequence). V dropped 2 bases and J dropped 0; count of bases not matched to a gene: 12. The CDR3 has 19 amino acids. CDR3 nucleotides: TGTGCCTGGAGTAAAGGGGTGGGACAGGCCCGCTCTGGGGCCAACGTCCTGACTTTC. Translating gives CAWSKGVGQARSGANVLTF. The full variable domain, rest sourced from reference TRBV30 and TRBJ2-6, is SQTIHQWPATLVQPVGSPLSLECTVEGTSNPNLYWYRQAAGRGLQLLFYSVGIGQISSEVPQNLSASRPQDRQFILSSKKLLLSDSGFYLCAWSKGVGQARSGANVLTFGAGSRLTVL.

The V gene is TRBV14, the J gene TRBJ2-5; 8 bases agree with TRBD1. The CDR3 extends over 16 amino acids. V shed 3 bases, J shed 5 bases, and the junction held 11 bases outside the gene matches. From germline, CDR1 is SGHDN and CDR2 FVKESK. CDR3 protein: CASSHNRGAGLETQYF. CDR3 coding DNA: TGTGCCAGCAGCCATAACAGGGGGGCCGGACTGGAGACCCAGTACTTC.

The V gene is TRBV14, the J gene TRBJ1-6; tentative D call: TRBD1 (5 bases). Deletions cut 3 bases from V and 0 bases from J, with 12 bases between. This CDR3 is 17 amino acids long. Germline-derived CDR1 and CDR2 are SGHDN and FVKESK. The CDR3 DNA sequence: TGTGCCAGCAGCCAGCAGAGGGGAGGCTCCTATAATTCACCCCTCCACTTT. Amino acid sequence: CASSQQRGGSYNSPLHF.

This clone was seen a few times. The chain employs TRBV5-1 and TRBJ1-3, with D perhaps matching TRBD1 (6 bases). Germline V gene data show CDR1 as SGHRS and CDR2 as YFSETQ. The CDR3 spans 17 residues. V was pared by 0 bases and J by 0 bases, with 13 bases between. The CDR3 spells CASSLVVAGASGNTIYF. CDR3 in DNA: TGCGCCAGCAGCTTGGTAGTCGCAGGGGCCTCTGGAAACACCATATATTTT.

The rearrangement links TRBV7-9 to TRBJ1-6; D not resolved. In germline, CDR1 is SEHNR, CDR2 FQNEAQ (reference sequence). The CDR3 is 18 amino acids. Trimming left V 5 bases short and J 0 bases short, with 17 bases between. The CDR3 sequence is CASSPNVRSASYNSPLHF. The CDR3 DNA follows: TGTGCCAGCAGCCCAAACGTCCGGAGCGCCTCCTATAATTCACCCCTCCACTTT.

This clone was picked up a small number of times. DNA for the CDR3: TGTGCCAGCAGTAACAACAGGGCTGGGGCCAACGTCCTGACTTTC. Amino acids: CASSNNRAGANVLTF. This rearrangement joins TRBV27 to TRBJ2-6; perhaps TRBD1 as D (6 bases). The germline V and J ends were trimmed by 5 bases and 2 bases, with 10 bases remaining between them. The germline CDR1 and CDR2 sequences are MNHEY and SMNVEV (reference sequence). The CDR3 sequence is 15 residues long.

The V gene is TRBV3-1 (or the pseudogene TRBV3-2), the J gene TRBJ1-1; D is possibly TRBD1 (6 bases). Germline assignment: CDR1 LGHDT and CDR2 YNNKEL (reference sequence). V lost 5 bases and J 6 bases, leaving 13 bases between the germline ends. The CDR3 is 13 amino acids. This chain's CDR3 is CASSYLQGSEAFF. For the CDR3, the DNA is TGTGCCAGCAGCTATCTTCAGGGGTCTGAAGCTTTCTTT.

This chain joins TRBV7-9 and TRBJ2-3, with D possibly TRBD2 on 5 matching bases. Trimming stripped 3 bases from V and 11 bases from J, with 6 bases between. The CDR3 is made up of 10 amino acids. The V gene's germline CDR1 is SEHNR and CDR2 FQNEAQ (reference sequence). CDR3: CASSFGEQYF. The CDR3 bases are TGTGCCAGCAGCTTCGGGGAGCAGTATTTT. The full variable domain, rest sourced from reference TRBV7-9 and TRBJ2-3, is DTGVSQNPRHKITKRGQNVTFRCDPISEHNRLYWYRQTLGQGPEFLTYFQNEAQLEKSRLLSDRFSAERPKGSFSTLEIQRTEQGDSAMYLCASSFGEQYFGPGTRLTVL.

This rearrangement joins TRBV18 to TRBJ1-1; D not certain. Trimming cost V 3 bases and J 1 base, with 6 bases left between them. The CDR3 extends over 13 amino acids. The germline V gene has CDR1 KGHSH and CDR2 LQKENI. The CDR3 DNA is TGTGCCAGCTCACCCGGGTCGAACACTGAAGCTTTCTTT. Its protein product is CASSPGSNTEAFF.

The chain is built from TRBV29-1 and TRBJ2-5; the match to TRBD1 covers 11 bases. The CDR3 spans 14 residues. Unmatched junction bases numbered 7, after V lost 7 bases and J lost 3 bases. In germline, CDR1 is SQVTM, CDR2 ANQGSEA. CDR3 residues: CSAGGTGGKETQYF. CDR3 DNA sequence: TGCAGCGCCGGAGGGACAGGGGGGAAAGAGACCCAGTACTTC. Filled out from reference TRBV29-1 and TRBJ2-5, the complete variable domain reads SAVISQKPSRDICQRGTSLTIQCQVDSQVTMMFWYRQQPGQSLTLIATANQGSEATYESGFVIDKFPISRPNLTFSTLTVSNMSPEDSSIYLCSAGGTGGKETQYFGPGTRLLVL.